A selection of T cell receptor beta chains follows, all from one sample in a study of blood T cell repertoires in COVID-19. The protocol was immunoSEQ multiplex PCR, while the TCRdb copy is restricted to in-frame clones and leaves out a portion. The sample yields roughly 330,000 clones, around nine tenths seen once. The sample consisted of PBMCs or T cells enriched from blood (not recorded which). The receptors were gathered from a man under 40 who had recovered from COVID-19. Each CDR3 is given with its conserved first and last residue. D genes are given only for firm matches. Clone size appears in some rows only: once, few, many, or a class for an expanded clone.

clone_size d_call j_call v_call cdr3_aa cdr3_nt
- - TRBJ2-1 TRBV7-2 CASSLGGGDNEQFF TGTGCCAGCAGCTTAGGGGGCGGGGACAATGAGCAGTTCTTC
once - TRBJ2-1 TRBV30 CAWSVSRVREQFF TGTGCCTGGAGTGTAAGCAGGGTTCGCGAGCAGTTCTTC
- TRBD1 TRBJ1-2 TRBV7-9 CASSSGTGIDGYTF TGTGCCAGCAGCTCAGGGACAGGGATAGATGGCTACACCTTC
few - TRBJ1-5 TRBV23-1 CASSRERRKKHRAGNQPQHF TGCGCCAGCAGCCGGGAACGAAGAAAAAAACACAGGGCGGGCAATCAGCCCCAGCATTTT
- - TRBJ1-6 TRBV18 CASSPPSRDSSPLHF TGTGCCAGCTCACCACCGTCCAGGGATAGTTCACCCCTCCACTTT
- TRBD1 TRBJ2-6 TRBV7-8 CASSLGWHRGESGANVLTF TGTGCCAGCAGCTTAGGGTGGCACAGGGGGGAGTCTGGGGCCAACGTCCTGACTTTC
- - TRBJ1-3 TRBV10-3 CAISDAQSSGNTIYF TGTGCCATCAGTGACGCCCAGTCCTCTGGAAACACCATATATTTT
- TRBD1 TRBJ1-2 TRBV28 CASSLPPPRTGEGYTF TGTGCCAGCAGTTTACCCCCACCTCGGACAGGGGAGGGCTACACCTTC
- - TRBJ2-1 TRBV9 CASSVTPVWAGQYNEQFF TGTGCCAGCAGCGTAACCCCAGTTTGGGCGGGCCAGTACAATGAGCAGTTCTTC
- TRBD2 TRBJ2-5 TRBV9 CASSDERGGVQETQYF TGTGCCAGCAGCGACGAGCGGGGGGGGGTTCAAGAGACCCAGTACTTC
few - TRBJ1-2 TRBV12-3/TRBV12-4 CASSAGPYGYTF TGTGCCAGCAGCGCGGGGCCTTATGGCTACACCTTC
- - TRBJ1-2 TRBV7-9 CASSLAEGSPRGYTF TGTGCCAGCAGCTTAGCGGAGGGCTCCCCTAGAGGCTACACCTTC
- - TRBJ1-4 TRBV19 CASSARTATNEKLFF TGTGCCAGTAGTGCAAGGACAGCAACTAATGAAAAACTGTTTTTT
- - TRBJ1-2 TRBV3-1/TRBV3-2 CASSPGAVAGYTF TGTGCCAGCAGCCCCGGAGCAGTCGCTGGCTACACCTTC
- TRBD1 TRBJ1-5 TRBV19 CASSPGQGTISNQPQHF TGTGCCAGTAGCCCGGGACAGGGGACAATAAGCAATCAGCCCCAGCATTTT
- - TRBJ1-1 TRBV18 CASSPQGTGGTEAFF TGTGCCAGCTCACCACAGGGGACTGGTGGCACTGAAGCTTTCTTT
- - TRBJ2-2 TRBV3-1/TRBV3-2 CASSQVGAPGELFF TGTGCCAGCAGCCAAGTAGGGGCTCCCGGGGAGCTGTTTTTT
- TRBD2 TRBJ2-5 TRBV7-9 CASRPGGGVETQYF TGTGCCAGCAGACCGGGGGGGGGCGTAGAGACCCAGTACTTC
- TRBD1 TRBJ2-5 TRBV7-9 CASSPAGTGEETQYF TGTGCCAGCAGCCCGGCAGGGACAGGGGAAGAGACCCAGTACTTC
- - TRBJ2-2 TRBV9 CASSVDPTGSGELFF TGTGCCAGCAGCGTCGACCCGACAGGAAGCGGGGAGCTGTTTTTT
- TRBD1 TRBJ2-1 TRBV18 CASSVGQGIDEQFF TGTGCCAGCTCAGTGGGACAGGGGATCGATGAGCAGTTCTTC
few TRBD1 TRBJ1-5 TRBV28 CASSPRPGQGYNQPQHF TGTGCCAGCAGTCCTAGACCCGGACAGGGATACAATCAGCCCCAGCATTTT
few - TRBJ2-7 TRBV13 CASSAPGQRYEQYF TGTGCCAGCAGCGCACCGGGACAACGGTACGAGCAGTACTTC
- TRBD1 TRBJ1-5 TRBV19 CASSLNTGVAPQHF TGTGCCAGTAGTCTAAATACAGGGGTTGCGCCCCAGCATTTT
once - TRBJ1-6 TRBV7-8 CASSLEAAGGSPLHF TGTGCCAGCAGCTTAGAGGCGGCTGGAGGTTCACCCCTCCACTTT
- - TRBJ2-1 TRBV5-1 CASSLSNSGTRNEQFF TGCGCCAGCAGCTTGAGCAACTCAGGTACCCGCAATGAGCAGTTCTTC
- TRBD2 TRBJ2-7 TRBV15 CATSRTSGGAREQYF TGTGCCACCAGCAGGACTAGCGGGGGGGCCCGAGAGCAGTACTTC
- TRBD1 TRBJ1-5 TRBV5-1 CASSLDGQGSQPQHF TGCGCCAGCAGCTTAGACGGACAGGGCTCTCAGCCCCAGCATTTT
- - TRBJ1-3 TRBV13 CASSLYTDSGNTIYF TGTGCCAGCAGCTTATATACAGACTCTGGAAACACCATATATTTT
- - TRBJ2-1 TRBV27 CASNPGWTVSYNEQFF TGTGCCAGCAATCCGGGGTGGACAGTTTCCTACAATGAGCAGTTCTTC
once TRBD1 TRBJ2-7 TRBV2 CASKIQGTDYEQYF TGTGCCAGCAAGATACAGGGGACGGACTACGAGCAGTACTTC
- - TRBJ2-5 TRBV7-9 CASSQTGETQYF TGTGCCAGCAGCCAGACCGGGGAGACCCAGTACTTC
- - TRBJ2-7 TRBV5-1 CASSLSGEGLAYEQYF TGCGCCAGCAGCTTGTCTGGCGAGGGTTTGGCCTACGAGCAGTACTTC
- TRBD1 TRBJ1-6 TRBV2 CASSYDGTASISSPLHF TGTGCCAGCAGTTACGATGGGACAGCTAGTATTAGCTCACCCCTCCACTTT
- - TRBJ1-6 TRBV6-1 CASSELLGRNSPLHF TGTGCCAGCAGTGAACTACTAGGGAGAAATTCACCCCTCCACTTT
- - TRBJ2-2 TRBV6-2/TRBV6-3 CASSYRGTGELFF TGTGCCAGCAGTTACAGGGGGACCGGGGAGCTGTTTTTT
- TRBD2 TRBJ2-1 TRBV28 CASNIIGGTDNEQFF TGTGCCAGCAATATAATCGGGGGGACTGACAATGAGCAGTTCTTC
- TRBD2 TRBJ2-7 TRBV10-1 CASSESPELAGDYEQYF TGCGCCAGCAGTGAGTCGCCGGAACTAGCGGGGGACTACGAGCAGTACTTC
- - TRBJ2-7 TRBV4-1 CASSQDLRGIAYEQYF TGCGCCAGCAGCCAAGATCTCCGGGGGATTGCCTACGAGCAGTACTTC
- TRBD1 TRBJ1-5 TRBV19 CASSISGTGKSNQPQHF TGTGCCAGTAGTATAAGCGGGACAGGGAAAAGCAATCAGCCCCAGCATTTT
once TRBD2 TRBJ2-7 TRBV7-8 CASSIGTSGGQYF TGTGCCAGCAGCATCGGGACTAGCGGGGGGCAGTACTTC
- TRBD1 TRBJ1-6 TRBV2 CASSEGAGGIGSPLHF TGTGCCAGCAGTGAAGGTGCAGGGGGTATAGGTTCACCCCTCCACTTT
- TRBD1 TRBJ1-1 TRBV5-5 CASSLVTGGTEAFF TGTGCCAGCAGCTTGGTAACAGGGGGGACTGAAGCTTTCTTT